This entry lists 18 T cell receptor beta chains sequenced from one sample in a study of blood T cells in healthy people across ages. The use of a sample-barcoded 5' primer and a J-beta primer mix characterized a second PCR of roughly 6 to 11 cycles. MiXCR was run by TCRdb on the 5' RACE reads, yielding one entry per CDR3 protein. The data contain about a million distinct CDR3 sequences, about 53% of them seen just once; the ten biggest clones take up 20% to 25%. The sequencing input was blood. These receptors all come from a woman aged 55-69 years in good health.

The chain uses TRBV4-1 and TRBJ2-7; no clear D gene. The germline V and J ends were trimmed by 4 bases and 0 bases, with 13 bases remaining between them. The germline gives CDR1 MGHRA, CDR2 YSYEKL. This CDR3 comprises 15 residues. The CDR3 here is CASSPSRPSSYEQYF. The CDR3 region has the DNA TGCGCCAGCAGCCCTTCAAGGCCGAGCTCCTACGAGCAGTACTTC.

The CDR3 sequence: CASTTGGTPTRETQYF. The DNA for the CDR3 is TGTGCCAGCACGACAGGGGGAACACCCACCCGGGAGACCCAGTACTTC. The chain employs TRBV28 and TRBJ2-5, with 9 positions matching TRBD1. Trimming cost V 7 bases and J 5 bases; bases outside gene matches: 14. The germline CDR1 and CDR2 sequences are MDHEN and SYDVKM. The CDR3 runs to 16 residues.

This clonotype was counted only a few times. The CDR3 nucleotides read TGTGCCAGCAGAGAGCTGAGGACAGTAAGGGTTCACGAGCAGTACTTC. It specifies CASRELRTVRVHEQYF. The gene calls are TRBV6-5 and TRBJ2-7; D perhaps matches TRBD1 (6 bases). This CDR3 region has 16 residues. The germline gives CDR1 MNHEY, CDR2 SVGAGI. Between the trimmed V and J ends, which lost 6 bases and 5 bases, there was a span of 23 bases.

The chain employs TRBV30 and TRBJ1-5; tentatively, D is TRBD1 (6 bases). Germline V gives CDR1 GTSNPN, CDR2 SVGIG (reference sequence). The CDR3 extends over 13 amino acids. V lost 2 bases, J lost 5 bases, and 10 bases lay in between. This chain's CDR3 is CAWSTRGHQPQHF. The CDR3 DNA is TGTGCCTGGAGTACCAGGGGTCATCAGCCCCAGCATTTT.

The chain employs TRBV6-5 and TRBJ2-1; TRBD2 matches 13 bases. V lost 6 bases, J lost 9 bases, and 8 bases stayed unmatched. The germline V gene has CDR1 MNHEY and CDR2 SVGAGI. This CDR3 is built from 15 residues. CDR3 loop: CASSFTSGRAGEQFF. The DNA for the CDR3 is TGTGCCAGCAGCTTTACTAGCGGGAGGGCGGGTGAGCAGTTCTTC.

J is TRBJ2-7 and V is TRBV9; TRBD1 agrees at 7 bases. The V gene's germline CDR1 is SGDLS and CDR2 YYNGEE. CDR3 size: 15 residues. The V segment lost 1 base and the J segment 2 bases; nucleotides outside the gene matches: 6. The CDR3 sequence: CASSVSTGPPYEQYF. The CDR3 DNA sequence: TGTGCCAGCAGCGTATCGACAGGGCCACCCTACGAGCAGTACTTC.

The chain combines TRBV7-2 with TRBJ1-2; TRBD1 aligns across 8 bases. CDR3 length: 14 amino acids. CDR1 and CDR2 (germline): SGHTA, FQGNSA. Trimming took 5 bases from V and 9 from J; bases not matched to a gene: 11. CDR3 sequence: CASSPGNRGNRYTF. Here the CDR3 DNA reads TGTGCCAGCAGCCCAGGGAACAGGGGGAATCGCTACACCTTC.

V gene TRBV6-5 combines with J gene TRBJ2-1; no definite D call. This CDR3 spans 14 amino acids. The V gene's germline CDR1 is MNHEY and CDR2 SVGAGI. Trimming removed 5 bases from V and 5 bases from J, with 13 bases in between. CDR3: CASSASWVDNEQFF. The CDR3 DNA follows: TGTGCCAGCAGTGCCTCTTGGGTTGACAATGAGCAGTTCTTC.

V usage is TRBV11-2 and J usage is TRBJ2-3, with 7 positions matching TRBD2. This CDR3 spans 17 amino acids. CDR1 and CDR2 (germline): SGHAT, FQNNGV. Germline trimming cut 5 bases from V and 2 bases from J; bases unmatched to any gene: 13. CDR3: CASSQSPGTTLTDTQYF. The DNA for the CDR3 is TGTGCCAGCAGCCAAAGCCCCGGGACTACCCTCACAGATACGCAGTATTTT. The full variable domain, in which reference TRBV11-2 and TRBJ2-3 provide the parts outside the CDR3, is EAGVAQSPRYKIIEKRQSVAFWCNPISGHATLYWYQQILGQGPKLLIQFQNNGVVDDSQLPKDRFSAERLKGVDSTLKIQPAKLEDSAVYLCASSQSPGTTLTDTQYFGPGTRLTVL.

This clonotype was recorded only once. The chain joins TRBV2 to TRBJ1-2; TRBD1 aligns across 9 bases. Germline loops: CDR1 SNHLY, CDR2 FYNNEI. The junction had 8 bases not matched to a gene; V was cut back by 6 bases and J by 9 bases. The CDR3 covers 13 residues. DNA of the CDR3: TGTGCCAGCAGGGGACAGGGAGTTGAAAGCTACACCTTC. Amino acids: CASRGQGVESYTF.

This clonotype was observed a single time. The chain carries TRBV4-3 and TRBJ2-1, with D unclear. Germline V gene sequence: CDR1 LGHNA, CDR2 YSLEER. The CDR3 has 18 residues. V was clipped by 1 base and J by 0 bases, with 16 bases between them. The CDR3 DNA sequence: TGCGCCAGCAGCCAAGGGTTTCAGATCTCGAGCTCCTACAATGAGCAGTTCTTC. Its protein product is CASSQGFQISSSYNEQFF.

This clonotype occurred a few times. The rearrangement joins TRBV28 to TRBJ2-7; 8 bases match TRBD2. J lost 2 bases, V lost 7 bases, and 4 bases had no gene match. CDR1 and CDR2 (germline): MDHEN, SYDVKM. This CDR3 is 13 amino acids long. CDR3 DNA: TGTGCCAGCACAGGAGCGGGGGCCTACGAGCAGTACTTC. It specifies CASTGAGAYEQYF.

This clonotype was seen a single time. The V gene is TRBV7-9, the J gene TRBJ2-5, with 7 positions matching TRBD2. The CDR3 totals 13 residues. Per germline, CDR1 SEHNR and CDR2 FQNEAQ (reference sequence). The J segment lost 3 bases and the V segment lost 11 bases, leaving 9 bases of the junction unmatched. This chain's CDR3 is CAGLREWEETQYF. The CDR3 DNA follows: TGTGCCGGGTTGCGGGAGTGGGAAGAGACCCAGTACTTC.

CDR3 protein: CSVEGGGGRSYEQYF. In nucleotides, the CDR3 is TGCAGCGTTGAGGGCGGCGGGGGTAGGTCCTACGAGCAGTACTTC. This chain connects TRBV29-1 to TRBJ2-7, with 7 bases identical to TRBD2. Trimming removed 3 bases from V and 1 base from J; junction bases left unmatched: 9. There are 15 residues in the CDR3. CDR1 is SQVTM, CDR2 ANQGSEA, per germline.

The chain links TRBV6-2 or TRBV6-3 to TRBJ2-4; 12 bases map to TRBD1. The V and J ends lost 2 bases and 5 bases, in that order; junction bases with no gene match: 4. Germline V gene data show CDR1 as MNHEY and CDR2 as SVGEGT. This CDR3 is built from 16 residues. The CDR3 DNA reads TGTGCCAGCAGTTACCCAGGGACAGGGGGCCAAAACATTCAGTACTTC. Amino acid sequence: CASSYPGTGGQNIQYF.

There are a few counts of this clonotype. V usage is TRBV7-2 and J usage is TRBJ2-5, with no clear D. CDR3 length: 16 amino acids. V was clipped by 1 base and J by 5 bases, with 17 bases between them. The V gene's germline CDR1 is SGHTA and CDR2 FQGNSA. The DNA of the CDR3 is TGTGCCAGCAGCTTAGTCTTCAGGACCGAACCGGAGACCCAGTACTTC. As protein: CASSLVFRTEPETQYF.

The chain carries TRBV6-5 and TRBJ2-7; D may be TRBD1 (6 bases). V was cut by 0 bases and J by 4 bases, with 16 bases left in between. The germline V gene has CDR1 MNHEY and CDR2 SVGAGI. This CDR3 comprises 16 residues. CDR3 sequence (DNA): TGTGCCAGCAGTTACTCCTATACCAGGGGAACTTACGAGCAGTACTTC. Protein: CASSYSYTRGTYEQYF.

This clonotype has only a few counts. This chain connects TRBV4-3 to TRBJ2-1, with 10 bases aligning to TRBD2. The junction had 11 bases not matched to a gene; V was cut back by 3 bases and J by 9 bases. The CDR3 runs 16 residues. Germline V gene lookup returns CDR1 LGHNA and CDR2 YSLEER. The CDR3 loop is CASSQASGRAFVEQFF. The CDR3 DNA reads as TGCGCCAGCAGCCAGGCCAGCGGGAGGGCCTTTGTTGAGCAGTTCTTC.